The 23 T cell receptor beta chains below were found in one sample sequenced in a study of T cells after posttransplantation cyclophosphamide. Clones were sequenced by immunoSEQ multiplex PCR, and TCRdb holds only the in-frame ones, with some missing. The sample records 25,000 or so clones, 86% being singletons. The sequencing input was PBMCs. The receptors come from a woman aged 55-69 years with a blood cancer, CMV-positive, and with a related stem cell donor.

This clone was counted between two and nine times. The chain uses TRBV18 and TRBJ2-7; D possibly corresponds to TRBD2 (5 bases). The CDR3 runs 12 residues. The germline V gene has CDR1 KGHSH and CDR2 LQKENI. Trimming left V 3 bases short and J 6 bases short, with 9 bases between. CDR3 region: CASSPDSAEQYF. The CDR3 DNA reads TGTGCCAGCTCACCGGACTCCGCCGAGCAGTACTTC.

Regarding this clone: Compared with germline, one end of the junction differs, possibly owing to a read error. This chain links TRBV7-7 with TRBJ2-7; D uncertain. The CDR3 has 13 residues. CDR1 SSHAT and CDR2 FNYEAQ come from the germline V gene (reference sequence). CDR3 sequence reads: CASSPPGSYEQYF. The CDR3 DNA sequence: TGTGCTAGCAGCCCCCCCGGCTCCTACGAGCAGTACTTC. The variable domain in full, with the rest retrieved from reference TRBV7-7 and TRBJ2-7, is GAGVSQSPRYKVTKRGQDVTLRCDPISSHATLYWYQQALGQGPEFLTYFNYEAQPDKSGLPSDRFSAERPEGSISTLTIQRTEQRDSAMYRCASSPPGSYEQYFGPGTRLTVT.

J is TRBJ2-7 and V is TRBV5-1; perhaps TRBD2 as D (5 bases). CDR1 and CDR2 (germline): SGHRS, YFSETQ. V gave up 4 bases and J gave up 4 bases, with 12 bases separating them. This CDR3 contains 13 residues. The CDR3 coding sequence is TGCGCCAGCAGCGCCAGCGGACCGTACGAGCAGTACTTC. Translating gives CASSASGPYEQYF.

This chain links TRBV5-1 with TRBJ2-3; 12 bases fit TRBD2. The CDR3 extends over 17 amino acids. Germline V gives CDR1 SGHRS, CDR2 YFSETQ. V shed 2 bases and J 4 bases; nucleotides not matched to a gene: 8. The CDR3 protein is CASSFRLAGEGPDTQYF. CDR3 DNA sequence: TGCGCCAGCAGCTTTAGACTAGCGGGAGAGGGCCCAGATACGCAGTATTTT.

The chain uses TRBV18 and TRBJ1-1; the match to TRBD1 covers 10 bases. With 6 bases clipped from V and 3 bases from J, the junction kept 7 bases outside the gene matches. CDR1 is KGHSH and CDR2 is LQKENI in the germline V gene. The CDR3 contains 15 residues. For the CDR3, the DNA is TGTGCCAGCTCTTCCCTTGGACAGGGGGACACTGAAGCTTTCTTT. It codes for CASSSLGQGDTEAFF.

The chain links TRBV5-5 to TRBJ2-4; perhaps TRBD2 as D (6 bases). The germline gives CDR1 SGHKS, CDR2 YYEKEE (reference sequence). Trimming took off 3 bases at V and 5 bases at J, with 15 bases between the two ends. The CDR3 consists of 15 residues. The CDR3 nucleotides are TGTGCCAGCAGCTGGAGTTGGAGGGTACAAAACATTCAGTACTTC. Its translation: CASSWSWRVQNIQYF.

This clone was seen just once. The rearrangement joins TRBV6-5 to TRBJ1-3; a weak D match, TRBD1 (5 bases). The germline CDR1 and CDR2 sequences are MNHEY and SVGAGI. The CDR3 totals 15 residues. V was shortened by 8 bases and J by 0 bases, with 14 bases between the two germline ends. In nucleotides, the CDR3 is TGTGCCAGCTGGAGGGGACCTCCCTCTGGAAACACCATATATTTT. This encodes CASWRGPPSGNTIYF.

The V gene is TRBV10-3, the J gene TRBJ2-3, with D possibly being TRBD2 (5 bases). The V gene's germline CDR1 is ENHRY and CDR2 SYGVKD. Trimming removed 6 bases at V and 4 bases at J, with 17 bases between. The CDR3 is 15 amino acids. DNA of the CDR3: TGTGCCATCAGCCAATTTAGCGCGAACGCAGATACGCAGTATTTT. It is translated as CAISQFSANADTQYF.

This clone was seen more than once but under ten times. The chain employs TRBV18 and TRBJ1-4; the match to TRBD1 covers 7 bases. The CDR3 is 13 amino acids. Germline trimming cut 6 bases from V and 5 bases from J; bases unmatched to any gene: 3. CDR1 KGHSH and CDR2 LQKENI come from the germline V gene. The CDR3 reads CASSKGQNEKLFF. Written as DNA, the CDR3 is TGTGCCAGCTCCAAGGGACAGAATGAAAAACTGTTTTTT.

The rearrangement uses TRBV7-8 and TRBJ2-3; 7 nucleotides align to TRBD2. This CDR3 is 20 amino acids long. J lost 0 bases, V lost 5 bases, and 20 bases had no gene match. The germline V gene encodes CDR1 SGHVS and CDR2 FQNEAQ. In DNA, the CDR3 is TGTGCCAGCAGCCCCGGGCTTCTAGCGGCTGGTTCGTCTAGCACAGATACGCAGTATTTT. Its protein is CASSPGLLAAGSSSTDTQYF.

This clone was observed a few times. The V and J genes are TRBV2 and TRBJ2-1, with a weak D call TRBD2 (6 bases). CDR1 is SNHLY and CDR2 is FYNNEI in the germline V gene. V lost 6 bases to trimming and J lost 10 bases, with 10 bases between them. The CDR3 is made up of 11 amino acids. The CDR3, as DNA: TGTGCCAGCAGGGGACTTGCCGAGCAGTTCTTC. It is translated as CASRGLAEQFF.

The chain employs TRBV2 and TRBJ2-7, with a tentative D call TRBD1 (6 bases). The V end was cut by 7 bases, the J end by 0 bases, with 13 bases between. The CDR3 is 14 amino acids. Per germline, CDR1 SNHLY and CDR2 FYNNEI. The CDR3: CASKGNRDSYEQYF. The DNA of the CDR3 is TGTGCCAGCAAAGGCAACAGGGACTCCTACGAGCAGTACTTC.

Details on this clone: In this CDR3 the conserved last residue, phenylalanine or tryptophan, is missing, so a read error is likely. The chain carries TRBV2 and TRBJ1-2, with D tentatively TRBD1 (6 bases). The CDR3 extends over 13 amino acids. CDR1 SNHLY and CDR2 FYNNEI come from the germline V gene. Between the trimmed V and J ends, which lost 4 bases and 7 bases, there was a span of 13 bases. The CDR3 DNA follows: TGTGCCAGCAGTGCCGGACAGTTGTCTGGCTACACCCTC. Protein: CASSAGQLSGYTL.

The chain carries TRBV9 and TRBJ1-2; D possibly corresponds to TRBD1 (6 bases). Trimming took off 2 bases at V and 7 bases at J, with 9 bases between the two ends. There are 12 residues in the CDR3. In germline, CDR1 is SGDLS, CDR2 YYNGEE. The DNA for the CDR3 is TGTGCCAGCAGCGTTCACAGGGCTGGCTACACCTTC. Translated, it gives CASSVHRAGYTF.

V gene TRBV4-1 combines with J gene TRBJ2-3, with a weak D call TRBD2 (6 bases). CDR1 MGHRA and CDR2 YSYEKL come from the germline V gene. The CDR3 is 14 residues long. V shed 3 bases and J shed 6 bases, with 13 bases lying between them. CDR3 nucleotides: TGCGCCAGCAGCCACCTGGCTGGGGGGGATACGCAGTATTTT. Its translation: CASSHLAGGDTQYF.

The gene calls are TRBV30 and TRBJ2-3; D possibly corresponds to TRBD2 (5 bases). The V end lost 8 bases, the J end lost 5 bases, and 20 bases lay between the germline ends. Germline-derived CDR1 and CDR2 are GTSNPN and SVGIG (reference sequence). This CDR3 contains 14 residues. The CDR3, as DNA: TGTGCCAGTACGGAGAGCGGTACGGTAGATACGCAGTATTTT. Protein product: CASTESGTVDTQYF.

The chain couples TRBV28 to TRBJ1-2, with 9 bases identical to TRBD1. Germline CDR1 reads MDHEN; CDR2 reads SYDVKM. The ends lost 7 bases at V and 5 bases at J; junction bases unmatched: 8. The CDR3 sequence is 14 residues long. The CDR3, as DNA: TGTGCCAGCACTACCGGGACAGGGTGGTATGGCTACACCTTC. Translated, it gives CASTTGTGWYGYTF.

The gene calls are TRBV7-9 and TRBJ2-7, with 8 bases fitting TRBD2. CDR1 is SEHNR, CDR2 FQNEAQ, per germline (reference sequence). The junction had 9 bases not matched to a gene; V was cut back by 5 bases and J by 3 bases. The CDR3 consists of 15 residues. CDR3: CASSLPGTSLYEQYF. The CDR3 DNA reads as TGTGCCAGCAGCCTCCCCGGGACTAGTCTCTACGAGCAGTACTTC.

The CDR3 DNA follows: TGTGCCAGCATGGCAGGGGGTCCTGGAAACACCATATATTTT. This sequence encodes CASMAGGPGNTIYF. The rearrangement uses TRBV6-5 and TRBJ1-3, with 7 bases identical to TRBD1. Germline lookup yields CDR1 MNHEY and CDR2 SVGAGI. J was trimmed by 2 bases and V by 7 bases; bases with no gene match: 5. CDR3 length equals 14 residues.

This CDR3 reads CASREGRGYTF. As DNA, the CDR3 is TGTGCCAGCAGAGAGGGTCGAGGCTACACCTTC. The V gene is TRBV6-5, the J gene TRBJ1-2; D unresolved. The CDR3 covers 11 residues. V was clipped by 6 bases and J by 8 bases, with 10 bases between them. Germline V gives CDR1 MNHEY, CDR2 SVGAGI.

The chain couples TRBV5-1 to TRBJ2-1, with TRBD2 as a possible D gene (5 bases). The CDR3 runs to 18 residues. The germline V and J ends were trimmed by 0 bases and 3 bases, with 19 bases remaining between them. Germline loops: CDR1 SGHRS, CDR2 YFSETQ. The CDR3 is CASSLGVGGRLSYNEQFF. DNA of the CDR3: TGCGCCAGCAGCTTGGGAGTGGGCGGGCGCCTGAGCTACAATGAGCAGTTCTTC.

This chain links TRBV5-1 with TRBJ1-2; 10 positions agree with TRBD1. The CDR3 spans 15 residues. Germline loops: CDR1 SGHRS, CDR2 YFSETQ. After removal of 3 bases from V and 8 bases from J, the junction contained 10 bases not matched to a gene. The CDR3 DNA reads TGCGCCAGCAGCTCCTCCGGGACAGGGGTTTTAGGCTACACCTTC. Translation: CASSSSGTGVLGYTF.

The V call is TRBV5-6, the J call TRBJ2-7; D not resolved. Trimming removed 3 bases at V and 3 bases at J, with 4 bases between. Per the germline V gene, CDR1 is SGHDT and CDR2 is YYEEEE. This CDR3 is built from 11 residues. The CDR3 sequence is CASSSYYEQYF. CDR3 sequence (DNA): TGTGCCAGCAGCTCCTACTACGAGCAGTACTTC.